The 2 T cell receptor beta chains below were found in one sample sequenced in a study of cytomegalovirus exposure and HLA in healthy donors (dated by TCRdb to the late 2010s). The library was generated by the immunoSEQ multiplex PCR assay. The multiplex PCR relied on a mix of 60 forward primers for TCR Vbeta segments and 13 reverse primers for TCR Jbeta segments. Imported from immuneACCESS, the table was reduced by TCRdb to in-frame sequences with V and J called. These copies leave out some clones; in studies compared against another copy, an unresolved V gene accounts for under half, and the cause of the remainder is not known. In this sample the table shows 150,000 to 180,000 clones, roughly four fifths of which occur a single time. The ten most abundant clones make up 1.2% to 1.5% of the sample. The sequenced sample consisted of PBMCs. Source of these receptors: a man younger than 30 in good health and CMV-seronegative.

This clone was seen a single time. Here the CDR3 reads CASSPNSAGGGETQYF. The DNA for the CDR3 is TGTGCCAGCAGCCCCAACTCAGCGGGAGGGGGAGAGACCCAGTACTTC. The J gene is TRBJ2-5, the V gene TRBV7-9; 10 positions agree with TRBD2. J was trimmed by 4 bases and V by 5 bases; bases with no gene match: 10. This CDR3 has 16 amino acids. The germline V gene has CDR1 SEHNR and CDR2 FQNEAQ (reference sequence).

This clone occurred a few times. This CDR3 reads CASSPQGLGNTEAFF. CDR3 in DNA: TGTGCCAGCAGCCCACAGGGGTTAGGGAACACTGAAGCTTTCTTT. The chain recombines TRBV7-2 with TRBJ1-1; 7 bases are shared with TRBD1. CDR1 SGHTA and CDR2 FQGNSA come from the germline V gene. J gave up 1 base and V 5 bases, and 7 bases lay outside the gene matches. There are 15 residues in the CDR3.